This T cell receptor beta chain was captured in a study of tumor-infiltrating lymphocytes in localized non-small cell lung cancer. Clones were read by immunoSEQ multiplex PCR, and TCRdb kept only the in-frame ones, dropping some. The sample shows tens of thousands of clones, roughly three fifths of them seen only once. CDR3 length: 13 amino acids. Between the trimmed V and J ends, which lost 2 bases and 5 bases, there was a span of 11 bases. The V gene's germline CDR1 is SGDLS and CDR2 YYNGEE. The receptor was derived from a human donor with non-small cell lung cancer. The sample was lung tumor tissue. The rearrangement uses TRBV9 and TRBJ2-7; no clear D gene. CDR3 in DNA: TGTGCCAGCAGCGTCGGGCAGGTCGACGAGCAGTACTTC. This encodes CASSVGQVDEQYF.